This TCR beta chain was found in a study of CD8+ T cells in alopecia areata. Overall study context: Severity among treated patients was scored by the percentage of scalp area affected.

Isolated RNA was reverse transcribed into cDNA used as the sequencing template. Measured with immunoSEQ multiplex PCR; TCRdb has only the in-frame clones, and not every one. The sample includes around 120,000 clones, around 60% of them seen just once. This CDR3 contains 13 residues. V lost 11 bases and J lost 7; bases outside the gene matches: 8. Germline CDR1 and CDR2: SGHTA and FQGNSA. General study findings and limits: Uncertainty remains about how baseline CD8+ expansion links to response, with one nonresponder.

In the case of this clone: Its antigen is undetermined.

Treatment: oral pan-JAK inhibitor, 5-10 mg twice daily. Using a FACSAria, the CD4+ and CD8+ T cells were sorted from the PBMCs. This chain connects TRBV7-2 to TRBJ1-2, with 12 bases that match TRBD1. The starting material was CD4+ T cells sorted from blood, obtained at week 4, from a patient treated with tofacitinib. This clonotype was sampled from a human donor with alopecia areata. Written as DNA, the CDR3 is TGTGCCGGGGACCGGGACAGGGGGCCTGGCTACACCTTC. Protein: CAGDRDRGPGYTF.